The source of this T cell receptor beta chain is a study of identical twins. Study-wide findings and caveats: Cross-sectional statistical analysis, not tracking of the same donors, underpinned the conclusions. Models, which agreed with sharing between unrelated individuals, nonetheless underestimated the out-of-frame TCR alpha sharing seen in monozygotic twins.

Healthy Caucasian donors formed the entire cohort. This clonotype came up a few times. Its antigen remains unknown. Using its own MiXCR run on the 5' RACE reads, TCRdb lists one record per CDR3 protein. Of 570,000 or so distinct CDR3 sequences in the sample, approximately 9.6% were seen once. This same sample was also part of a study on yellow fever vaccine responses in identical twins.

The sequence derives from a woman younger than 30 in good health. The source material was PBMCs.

In nucleotides, the CDR3 is TGCGCCAGCAGTGAGTTGGGGGGCGACACAGATACGCAGTATTTT. This gives the protein CASSELGGDTDTQYF. The V and J genes are TRBV10-1 and TRBJ2-3; D could derive from TRBD1 or TRBD2 (6 bases each). Germline V gene data show CDR1 as WNHNN and CDR2 as SYGVQD (reference sequence). The CDR3 is 15 amino acids. The ends were cut back, 1 base at V and 2 bases at J, with 10 bases in the middle.